The 16 T cell receptor beta chains below all came from one sample that was sequenced in a study of cytomegalovirus exposure and HLA in healthy donors. TCRdb keeps only in-frame clones here, not all; method: immunoSEQ multiplex PCR. The sample has around 140,000 clones; 94% are singletons. The sample consisted of PBMCs. These receptors all come from a man aged 18 to 29 in good health and CMV-seropositive.

CDR3 region: CASSPSGGGNAEAFF. CDR3 DNA sequence: TGTGCCAGCAGCCCCTCCGGGGGAGGCAACGCTGAAGCTTTCTTT. The chain combines TRBV4-2 with TRBJ1-1; TRBD1 might be the D (5 bases). The length of the CDR3 is 15 residues. Per the germline V gene, CDR1 is LGHNA and CDR2 is YNFKEQ. V was pared by 4 bases and J by 6 bases, with 18 bases between.

The genes are TRBV6-5 and TRBJ2-3; unclear D gene. The V and J ends lost 5 bases and 2 bases respectively, with 14 bases between them. The CDR3 covers 15 residues. In germline, CDR1 is MNHEY, CDR2 SVGAGI. The CDR3, as DNA: TGTGCCAGCAGTAGACGGCTAGGCCTCACAGATACGCAGTATTTT. Amino acid sequence: CASSRRLGLTDTQYF.

The gene calls are TRBV28 and TRBJ1-5; possible D gene TRBD1, 5 bases. The V end lost 1 base, the J end lost 0 bases, and 19 bases lay between the germline ends. There are 19 residues in the CDR3. CDR1 MDHEN and CDR2 SYDVKM come from the germline V gene. CDR3 nucleotide sequence: TGTGCCAGCAGTTTATTTAGGTGGGGCGATGGGGTTAGCAATCAGCCCCAGCATTTT. Protein sequence: CASSLFRWGDGVSNQPQHF. The full variable domain, its missing parts supplied by reference TRBV28 and TRBJ1-5, is DVKVTQSSRYLVKRTGEKVFLECVQDMDHENMFWYRQDPGLGLRLIYFSYDVKMKEKGDIPEGYSVSREKKERFSLILESASTNQTSMYLCASSLFRWGDGVSNQPQHFGDGTRLSIL.

The CDR3 region is CASSLTGSSYNSPLHF. For the CDR3, the DNA is TGTGCCAGCAGTTTAACGGGGAGCTCCTATAATTCACCCCTCCACTTT. V and J are TRBV28 and TRBJ1-6; D is unclear. The CDR3 runs 16 residues. Germline CDR1 reads MDHEN; CDR2 reads SYDVKM. Trimming shortened V by 2 bases and J by 0 bases, and 8 bases separated the two germline ends.

This chain uses TRBV28 with TRBJ1-5, with a possible D match to TRBD1 (6 bases). The germline gives CDR1 MDHEN, CDR2 SYDVKM. The germline V and J ends were trimmed by 2 bases and 2 bases, with 16 bases remaining between them. The CDR3 is 17 residues long. CDR3 sequence: CASSLTGLLEGNQPQHF. In DNA form, the CDR3 reads TGTGCCAGCAGTTTAACAGGGCTATTAGAAGGCAATCAGCCCCAGCATTTT.

The rearrangement joins TRBV2 to TRBJ2-7, with TRBD2 matching 10 bases. CDR3 length equals 13 residues. The J segment lost 4 bases and the V segment lost 6 bases, leaving 3 bases of the junction unmatched. Germline V lookup: CDR1 SNHLY, CDR2 FYNNEI. DNA for the CDR3: TGTGCCAGCAGGGCTAGCGGGAGATACGAGCAGTACTTC. The encoded protein is CASRASGRYEQYF. Together with reference TRBV2 and TRBJ2-7, the CDR3 gives the full variable domain: EPEVTQTPSHQVTQMGQEVILRCVPISNHLYFYWYRQILGQKVEFLVSFYNNEISEKSEIFDDQFSVERPDGSNFTLKIRSTKLEDSAMYFCASRASGRYEQYFGPGTRLTVT.

This chain links TRBV4-1 with TRBJ2-4; D uncertain. Germline V gene sequence: CDR1 MGHRA, CDR2 YSYEKL. The CDR3 is 13 residues long. V was clipped by 0 bases and J by 6 bases, with 6 bases between them. CDR3 bases: TGCGCCAGCAGCCAAGAGTCGGGAAACATTCAGTACTTC. It yields the protein CASSQESGNIQYF.

This sequence joins TRBV4-1 and TRBJ1-6, with no clear D. Between the trimmed V and J ends, which lost 0 bases and 5 bases, there was a span of 17 bases. The CDR3 sequence is 18 residues long. Germline V gene data show CDR1 as MGHRA and CDR2 as YSYEKL. CDR3 protein: CASSQDPRDSAHNSPLHF. As DNA, the CDR3 is TGCGCCAGCAGCCAAGATCCGAGGGATAGTGCGCATAATTCACCCCTCCACTTT.

The gene calls are TRBV19 and TRBJ2-1, with 9 nucleotides matching TRBD1. In germline, CDR1 is LNHDA, CDR2 SQIVND (reference sequence). V lost 5 bases, J lost 9 bases, and 11 bases stayed unmatched. The CDR3 runs 15 residues. The CDR3 sequence is CASSQNRGQSGEQFF. CDR3 coding DNA: TGTGCCAGTAGTCAGAACAGGGGGCAATCAGGTGAGCAGTTCTTC.

V gene TRBV28 combines with J gene TRBJ1-5; 7 bases are a match to TRBD1. The germline CDR1 and CDR2 sequences are MDHEN and SYDVKM. Losses at the gene ends were 5 bases for V and 7 bases for J; bases not matched to a gene: 11. The CDR3 has 15 residues. CDR3: CASSIRQGVRQPQHF. DNA of the CDR3: TGTGCCAGCAGTATAAGACAGGGAGTACGCCAGCCCCAGCATTTT.

The V and J genes are TRBV28 and TRBJ1-1; possible D gene TRBD1, 6 bases. CDR1 and CDR2 (germline): MDHEN, SYDVKM. V shed 2 bases and J shed 2 bases, with 9 bases lying between them. The CDR3 extends over 14 amino acids. The CDR3 loop is CASSLEDRNTEAFF. The CDR3, as DNA: TGTGCCAGCAGTTTAGAGGACAGAAACACTGAAGCTTTCTTT.

The V and J genes are TRBV4-1 and TRBJ1-2; weak D call: TRBD1 (6 bases). The CDR3 spans 14 residues. V lost 4 bases and J 4 bases, leaving 13 bases between the germline ends. CDR1 is MGHRA, CDR2 YSYEKL, per germline. This chain's CDR3 is CASSPKQGFYGYTF. CDR3 DNA sequence: TGCGCCAGCAGCCCAAAACAGGGCTTCTATGGCTACACCTTC.

The CDR3 DNA reads as TGCGCCAGCAGTTTCGGGTCGTACTATGGCTACACCTTC. Protein product: CASSFGSYYGYTF. This sequence joins TRBV23-1 and TRBJ1-2; no reliable D call. Being an ORF, TRBV23-1 has a function that is uncertain. This CDR3 is built from 13 residues. V lost 5 bases, J lost 3 bases, and 10 bases lay in between.

The genes are TRBV11-1 and TRBJ2-7; no firm D call. The germline CDR1 and CDR2 sequences are SGHAT and FQDESV (reference sequence). Trimming removed 2 bases from V and 2 bases from J, with 10 bases in between. This CDR3 region has 14 residues. CDR3 protein: CASSLTVSAYEQYF. CDR3 nucleotide sequence: TGTGCCAGCAGCTTAACAGTCAGTGCCTACGAGCAGTACTTC. The full variable domain, rest sourced from reference TRBV11-1 and TRBJ2-7, is EAEVAQSPRYKITEKSQAVAFWCDPISGHATLYWYRQILGQGPELLVQFQDESVVDDSQLPKDRFSAERLKGVDSTLKIQPAELGDSAMYLCASSLTVSAYEQYFGPGTRLTVT.

The rearrangement joins TRBV18 to TRBJ1-1; the match to TRBD1 covers 12 bases. V was pared by 5 bases and J by 7 bases, with 8 bases of the junction left unmatched. Germline CDR1 and CDR2: KGHSH and LQKENI. The CDR3 has 15 residues. The CDR3 nucleotides read TGTGCCAGCTCATTAACGGGACAGGGGGCCGGTGAAGCTTTCTTT. It is translated as CASSLTGQGAGEAFF.

The chain is built from TRBV5-6 and TRBJ1-5, with D possibly TRBD1 on 5 matching bases. Germline CDR1 is SGHDT and CDR2 is YYEEEE. The CDR3 extends over 15 amino acids. The V end was cut by 3 bases, the J end by 7 bases, with 17 bases between. CDR3 nucleotides: TGTGCCAGCAGCTCTGACCACGGGGGGGGGCAGCCCCAGCATTTT. It yields the protein CASSSDHGGGQPQHF.